This TCR beta chain came from a study of control samples from healthy donors and cancer patients. Deletions cut 0 bases from V and 4 bases from J, with 12 bases between. In germline, CDR1 is LGHDT, CDR2 YNNKEL (reference sequence). The CDR3 has 15 amino acids. Generated by immunoSEQ multiplex PCR, the TCRdb table keeps only in-frame clones and is missing some. The data contain about 51,000 clones, 80% of them seen just once; the ten biggest clones take up over 9%. The V and J genes are TRBV3-1 (or the pseudogene TRBV3-2) and TRBJ1-2; the D gene is possibly TRBD1 (5 bases). The sample consisted of blood. This sequence originates from a man in his 70s in good health. The CDR3: CASSQDLRQLYGYTF. The DNA for the CDR3 is TGTGCCAGCAGCCAAGATTTAAGACAGCTCTATGGCTACACCTTC.